The present T cell receptor beta chain was sequenced within a study of OX40 agonist ivuxolimab in advanced cancers. Looking at the study overall: The costimulatory receptor OX40 (CD134) was targeted by ivuxolimab, a fully human IgG2 agonistic monoclonal antibody. Intravenous ivuxolimab was administered to patients every 2 weeks at six dose levels: 0.01, 0.1, 0.3, 1.5, 3 and 10 mg/kg. Of the 50 to 55 patients in dose escalation, about 20 had hepatocellular carcinoma, about 15 had melanoma, 9 had renal cell carcinoma and 9 had head and neck cancer. The dose-escalation cohort was about 87% male with a mean age of approximately 59 years, ranging from roughly 20 to 85. Patients were allowed to have had prior anti-PD-1, anti-PD-L1 or anti-CTLA-4 therapy, and 40% to 45% of the dose-escalation patients had been treated with checkpoint inhibitors. Three dose-escalation patients achieved partial responses, one with hepatocellular carcinoma and two with cutaneous melanoma. Peripheral TCRbeta sequencing was intended to test whether TCR sequence diversity was altered and clonal T-cell expansion was caused by ivuxolimab. The paper reports the monotherapy dose-escalation portion (N of about 56 patients) of the phase I ivuxolimab trial.

Here is what the overall study found, with its caveats: Clonal expansion of both CD4+ and CD8+ blood T cells was observed from baseline to week 6 at doses 0.1 to 3.0 mg/kg. Which antigens the clonally expanded peripheral T cells were specific for was not determined. Partial responders in the 0.1-3.0 mg/kg groups had among the lowest normalized peripheral clonal expansion, especially among CD8+ T cells. Low levels of normalized T-cell clonal expansion were also seen in some patients who did not respond. After ivuxolimab, more expanded clones were found on average in CD8+ T cells than in CD4+ T cells.

CDR1 and CDR2 were assigned from the germline V gene (reference sequence) as LNHDA and SQIVND. Spanning cysteine to phenylalanine, the CDR3 consists of 15 amino acids. The CDR3 DNA has 45 bases and is translated from base 1. Here V drops 6 bases and J drops 4 bases, and the junction holds 7 bases not matched to any gene. About this clone itself: Its antigen is currently not known. No clone much larger than this one lies a single base away; base qualities are absent.

Patients with a history of autoimmune disease or receiving systemic immunosuppression were excluded from the trial. Peripheral blood for TCR sequencing was collected from all dose cohorts at baseline, on cycle 4 day 1, and on cycle 7 day 1. Samples were obtained from an open-label, multicenter, first-in-human phase I dose-escalation trial of ivuxolimab. Adults with locally advanced or metastatic melanoma, renal cell carcinoma, hepatocellular carcinoma or head and neck squamous cell carcinoma were enrolled in the trial. CD4+ and CD8+ T cells were sorted separately from peripheral blood before TCR sequencing. To sequence the TCRbeta CDR3 region, genomic DNA was isolated from the sorted cells. The immunoSEQ Assay was used for sequencing of TCRbeta CDR3 regions. TCRdb obtained this table from immuneACCESS and retained in-frame rearrangements with V and J assigned. These tables miss some clones; where compared with another copy, unresolved V genes account for less than half of the shortfall, and the remainder is unexplained. Counted in this sample were tens of thousands of clones; around 86% of them appeared once. Under 0.85% of the sample is taken by the ten largest.

In this chain, TRBV19 is recombined with TRBJ2-7, and 12 bases in between align with TRBD1. This TCR derives from an adult with an advanced solid tumor such as melanoma, head and neck, liver or kidney cancer. The material was CD4+ or CD8+ T cells sorted from blood, obtained in a trial of the OX40 agonist ivuxolimab. CDR3 loop: CASRLTGQGAYEQYF. The base sequence is TGTGCCAGTAGGCTCACGGGACAGGGGGCTTACGAGCAGTACTTC.